Below are 30 T cell receptor beta chains sequenced from a single sample in a study of T cell repertoires in ileal Crohn's disease. Sequencing was performed with immunoSEQ multiplex PCR; in TCRdb, only in-frame clones are kept and a portion is missing. The data contain roughly 7,000 clones, under 85% of them singletons. Specimen: ileal tissue. These receptors were collected from an adult with Crohn's disease.

CDR3 protein: CASTGGVQGGQPQHF. The DNA of the CDR3 is TGTGCCAGCACCGGGGGGGTGCAGGGGGGTCAGCCCCAGCATTTT. The gene calls are TRBV2 and TRBJ1-5; the match to TRBD1 covers 7 bases. The CDR3 is 15 amino acids. The germline gives CDR1 SNHLY, CDR2 FYNNEI. Germline trimming cut 7 bases from V and 6 bases from J; bases unmatched to any gene: 12.

This clone was recorded once. The CDR3 DNA is TGTGCCAGCAGGTTGGCGGGAGTAACCTACGAGCAGTACTTC. This encodes CASRLAGVTYEQYF. The chain couples TRBV11-2 to TRBJ2-7, with 7 bases that match TRBD2. This CDR3 has 14 residues. Germline V CDR1 and CDR2: SGHAT, FQNNGV. V was pared by 6 bases and J by 2 bases, with 7 bases of the junction left unmatched.

The V gene is TRBV7-9, the J gene TRBJ1-5; a weak D match, TRBD1 (5 bases). The CDR3 consists of 14 residues. Germline V gives CDR1 SEHNR, CDR2 FQNEAQ (reference sequence). The V and J ends lost 3 bases and 1 base respectively, with 7 bases between them. Written as DNA, the CDR3 is TGTGCCAGCAGCTTTAGGGGAAGCAATCAGCCCCAGCATTTT. Its translation: CASSFRGSNQPQHF.

The V and J genes are TRBV30 and TRBJ2-3; D unresolved. CDR1 GTSNPN and CDR2 SVGIG come from the germline V gene (reference sequence). CDR3 size: 12 residues. V gave up 1 base and J gave up 9 bases, with 11 bases separating them. The CDR3 bases are TGTGCCTGGAGTGGAACAGTAGTCACGCAGTATTTT. Protein sequence: CAWSGTVVTQYF.

This sequence joins TRBV5-1 and TRBJ2-5, with TRBD1 matching over 7 bases. Germline V gene data show CDR1 as SGHRS and CDR2 as YFSETQ. The J segment lost 4 bases and the V segment lost 3 bases, leaving 6 bases of the junction unmatched. This CDR3 is 14 amino acids long. CDR3 DNA: TGCGCCAGCAGCTGGGGACAGCCAAGAGAGACCCAGTACTTC. It encodes CASSWGQPRETQYF.

The chain is built from TRBV6-6 and TRBJ1-1, with TRBD1 as a possible D gene (5 bases). The V end lost 4 bases, the J end lost 5 bases, and 20 bases lay between the germline ends. In germline, CDR1 is MNHNY, CDR2 SVGAGI (reference sequence). The CDR3 contains 16 residues. CDR3: CASSFGVGGEGTEAFF. In DNA, the CDR3 is TGTGCCAGCAGTTTTGGGGTTGGAGGGGAGGGAACTGAAGCTTTCTTT.

This clone came up a few times. This sequence joins TRBV5-1 and TRBJ2-3; TRBD1 matches 7 bases. This CDR3 is built from 17 residues. The V gene end was trimmed by 4 bases and the J gene end by 0 bases; junction bases not matched to a gene: 11. In germline, CDR1 is SGHRS, CDR2 YFSETQ. CDR3: CASSRAPDRTSTDTQYF. The DNA of the CDR3 is TGCGCCAGCAGCCGGGCCCCGGACAGGACGAGCACAGATACGCAGTATTTT.

By its share, this clone is large (0.1 to 1%). The CDR3: CASSQDRGTEAFF. In DNA form, the CDR3 reads TGCGCCAGCAGCCAAGATCGAGGGACTGAAGCTTTCTTT. This rearrangement joins TRBV4-1 to TRBJ1-1; D uncertain. Germline V CDR1 and CDR2: MGHRA, YSYEKL. The CDR3 runs 13 residues. Trimming cost V 0 bases and J 5 bases, with 7 bases left between them.

The chain links TRBV5-1 to TRBJ2-7; no reliable D call. CDR1 SGHRS and CDR2 YFSETQ come from the germline V gene. This CDR3 region has 14 residues. V gave up 2 bases and J gave up 5 bases, with 14 bases separating them. CDR3 sequence (DNA): TGCGCCAGCAGCTTAGTATCAACCAGCGACGAGCAGTACTTC. Protein product: CASSLVSTSDEQYF.

The V and J genes are TRBV30 and TRBJ1-3; TRBD1 agrees at 8 bases. Germline assignment: CDR1 GTSNPN and CDR2 SVGIG (reference sequence). Losses at the gene ends were 3 bases for V and 5 bases for J; bases not matched to a gene: 12. This CDR3 is built from 16 residues. This chain's CDR3 is CAWSAGGTKSRNTIYF. Here the CDR3 DNA reads TGTGCCTGGAGCGCAGGGGGCACTAAGTCTCGAAACACCATATATTTT.

This chain uses TRBV7-3 with TRBJ1-6, with TRBD1 identical over 11 bases. Germline values: CDR1 SGHTA, CDR2 FQGTGA. The length of the CDR3 is 16 residues. The J segment lost 8 bases and the V segment lost 5 bases, leaving 8 bases of the junction unmatched. The CDR3 DNA reads TGTGCCAGCAGCAAAAAAAGGGACAGGGGGGATTCACCCCTCCACTTT. This codes for CASSKKRDRGDSPLHF.

V usage is TRBV2 and J usage is TRBJ1-2; weak D call: TRBD1 (6 bases). Trimming shortened V by 10 bases and J by 5 bases, and 11 bases separated the two germline ends. Germline CDR1 reads SNHLY; CDR2 reads FYNNEI. The CDR3 has 11 amino acids. The CDR3 region has the DNA TGTGCCATCGGACAGCTGTATGGCTACACCTTC. As protein: CAIGQLYGYTF.

The rearrangement uses TRBV6-1 and TRBJ1-2; 11 bases match TRBD1. CDR1 is MNHNS, CDR2 SASEGT, per germline. Trimming cost V 1 base and J 7 bases; bases outside gene matches: 5. The CDR3 extends over 15 amino acids. The DNA for the CDR3 is TGTGCCAGCAGTGAAGGGGGGACAGGGGGGAGTGGCTACACCTTC. Its protein product is CASSEGGTGGSGYTF.

The V and J genes are TRBV6-8 and TRBJ2-7; D may be TRBD2 (5 bases). The V gene's germline CDR1 is MNHGY and CDR2 SAAAGT. The V end lost 4 bases, the J end lost 3 bases, and 13 bases lay between the germline ends. The CDR3 extends over 14 amino acids. The CDR3 loop is CASSSGSENYEQYF. The CDR3 bases are TGTGCCAGCAGTTCGGGGTCCGAGAACTACGAGCAGTACTTC.

CDR3 protein: CASSLSRGQETQYF. CDR3 nucleotide sequence: TGCGCCAGCAGCTTGTCACGGGGGCAAGAGACCCAGTACTTC. J is TRBJ2-5 and V is TRBV5-1; D possibly corresponds to TRBD2 (6 bases). Germline-derived CDR1 and CDR2 are SGHRS and YFSETQ. The CDR3 sequence is 14 residues long. V was shortened by 1 base and J by 2 bases, with 9 bases between the two germline ends.

The V gene is TRBV29-1, the J gene TRBJ1-5, with 8 bases identical to TRBD1. The ends lost 5 bases at V and 11 bases at J; junction bases unmatched: 17. Germline V gene sequence: CDR1 SQVTM, CDR2 ANQGSEA. The CDR3 contains 15 residues. CDR3 nucleotides: TGCAGCGTTTCGACCTCCGGGACAGGATTACTAGCCCAGCATTTT. Amino acids: CSVSTSGTGLLAQHF. The variable domain in full, with the rest retrieved from reference TRBV29-1 and TRBJ1-5, is SAVISQKPSRDICQRGTSLTIQCQVDSQVTMMFWYRQQPGQSLTLIATANQGSEATYESGFVIDKFPISRPNLTFSTLTVSNMSPEDSSIYLCSVSTSGTGLLAQHFGDGTRLSIL.

V gene TRBV20-1 combines with J gene TRBJ2-7; D is uncertain. The length of the CDR3 is 11 residues. Germline V gives CDR1 DFQATT, CDR2 SNEGSKA (reference sequence). With 6 bases removed from V and 5 bases from J, the gap between germline ends came to 11 bases. The CDR3 DNA reads as TGCAGTGCCCCGCGGCACGACGAGCAGTACTTC. Protein sequence: CSAPRHDEQYF.

This clone was detected once. The V and J genes are TRBV5-8 and TRBJ1-2, with D possibly being TRBD1 (6 bases). Germline-derived CDR1 and CDR2 are SGHTS and YDEGEE. CDR3 size: 15 residues. V was trimmed by 3 bases and J by 6 bases, leaving 18 bases between them. CDR3 coding DNA: TGTGCCAGCAGCTGGGGTGTGCGCAGGGACAATGGCTACACCTTC. Protein product: CASSWGVRRDNGYTF.

The rearrangement uses TRBV18 and TRBJ1-5, with TRBD1 identical over 9 bases. Germline CDR1 and CDR2: KGHSH and LQKENI. The CDR3 is 14 amino acids. With V trimmed by 5 bases and J by 4 bases, 3 bases remained unmatched. The CDR3 region is CASSLGQGNQPQHF. The CDR3 DNA reads TGTGCCAGCTCATTGGGACAGGGAAATCAGCCCCAGCATTTT.

The V call is TRBV6-5, the J call TRBJ2-5; 11 positions match TRBD2. The CDR3 extends over 14 amino acids. Germline trimming cut 7 bases from V and 5 bases from J; bases unmatched to any gene: 6. Germline assignment: CDR1 MNHEY and CDR2 SVGAGI. The chain's CDR3 is CASKELAGVETQYF. The CDR3 DNA sequence: TGTGCCAGCAAGGAACTAGCGGGAGTTGAGACCCAGTACTTC.

The chain recombines TRBV5-1 with TRBJ2-7, with TRBD1 matching over 8 bases. The length of the CDR3 is 14 residues. The trim removed 4 bases at V and 2 bases at J, leaving 5 bases unmatched. Germline lookup yields CDR1 SGHRS and CDR2 YFSETQ. Written as DNA, the CDR3 is TGCGCCAGCAGCGAAGGGACAGGAACCTACGAGCAGTACTTC. It translates to CASSEGTGTYEQYF.

There are a few counts of this clone. This rearrangement joins TRBV14 to TRBJ2-7, with 8 positions matching TRBD1. After removal of 4 bases from V and 2 bases from J, the junction contained 7 bases not matched to a gene. This CDR3 has 15 residues. CDR1 is SGHDN and CDR2 is FVKESK in the germline V gene. CDR3 sequence (DNA): TGTGCCAGCAGCCGGGACAGGACCCCAGCCTACGAGCAGTACTTC. Its translation is CASSRDRTPAYEQYF.

The chain uses TRBV7-2 and TRBJ2-2; tentative D call: TRBD2 (6 bases). V gave up 7 bases and J gave up 1 base, with 16 bases separating them. The CDR3 extends over 16 amino acids. Germline values: CDR1 SGHTA, CDR2 FQGNSA. The DNA for the CDR3 is TGTGCCAGCACCCTAGTCCCGGGACTGAACACCGGGGAGCTGTTTTTT. The encoded protein is CASTLVPGLNTGELFF.

This sequence joins TRBV7-8 and TRBJ2-3; TRBD2 might be the D (5 bases). V was pared by 2 bases and J by 4 bases, with 10 bases between. Germline loops: CDR1 SGHVS, CDR2 FQNEAQ. The length of the CDR3 is 14 residues. The CDR3, as DNA: TGTGCCAGCAGCTTACGGCTAGCTCCAGATACGCAGTATTTT. Protein sequence: CASSLRLAPDTQYF.

The gene calls are TRBV28 and TRBJ1-6; 8 positions agree with TRBD1. Germline values: CDR1 MDHEN, CDR2 SYDVKM. This CDR3 comprises 14 residues. The J segment lost 6 bases and the V segment lost 6 bases, leaving 4 bases of the junction unmatched. The CDR3, as DNA: TGTGCCAGCAGACTAGACAGGGGTAATTCACCCCTCCACTTT. Its translation is CASRLDRGNSPLHF.

The rearrangement joins TRBV9 to TRBJ2-6; tentatively, D is TRBD1 (5 bases). V gave up 0 bases and J gave up 4 bases, with 8 bases separating them. Looked up from germline, CDR1 is SGDLS and CDR2 is YYNGEE. The CDR3 totals 15 residues. The CDR3 region has the DNA TGTGCCAGCAGCGTAGGACAGTGGGGGGCCAACGTCCTGACTTTC. Translating gives CASSVGQWGANVLTF.

V and J are TRBV19 and TRBJ1-4; 7 bases are shared with TRBD1. With V trimmed by 6 bases and J by 0 bases, 10 bases remained unmatched. The CDR3 extends over 17 amino acids. The germline CDR1 and CDR2 sequences are LNHDA and SQIVND (reference sequence). CDR3 nucleotide sequence: TGTGCCAGTAGAGGGGGACAGCTCCTTGCAACTAATGAAAAACTGTTTTTT. It translates to CASRGGQLLATNEKLFF. The entire variable domain, with the rest obtained from reference TRBV19 and TRBJ1-4, is as follows: DGGITQSPKYLFRKEGQNVTLSCEQNLNHDAMYWYRQDPGQGLRLIYYSQIVNDFQKGDIAEGYSVSREKKESFPLTVTSAQKNPTAFYLCASRGGQLLATNEKLFFGSGTQLSVL.

This clone appeared a single time. The chain recombines TRBV4-3 with TRBJ2-3, with D perhaps TRBD2 (5 bases). Germline lookup yields CDR1 LGHNA and CDR2 YSLEER. The length of the CDR3 is 17 residues. The V gene lost 0 bases and the J gene lost 6 bases, with 19 bases spanning the gap. The CDR3 nucleotides read TGCGCCAGCAGCCAAGATTCGGCGGGCCCCCTTCGGGATACGCAGTATTTT. Its translation: CASSQDSAGPLRDTQYF.

The chain joins TRBV11-3 to TRBJ2-2; D possibly corresponds to TRBD1 (6 bases). V was trimmed by 3 bases and J by 0 bases, leaving 14 bases between them. Germline lookup yields CDR1 SGHNT and CDR2 YENEEA. The CDR3 totals 17 residues. The CDR3 region has the DNA TGTGCCAGCAGCTTGCGTCCCCGGACAGCGAACACCGGGGAGCTGTTTTTT. Protein product: CASSLRPRTANTGELFF.

The J gene is TRBJ2-7, the V gene TRBV5-1; D is unresolved. Germline CDR1 and CDR2: SGHRS and YFSETQ. The germline V and J ends were trimmed by 0 bases and 0 bases, with 10 bases remaining between them. The length of the CDR3 is 15 residues. The CDR3 sequence: CASSLDPASSYEQYF. The CDR3 DNA is TGCGCCAGCAGCTTGGATCCGGCTAGCTCCTACGAGCAGTACTTC. Full variable domain (rest looked up from reference TRBV5-1 and TRBJ2-7): KAGVTQTPRYLIKTRGQQVTLSCSPISGHRSVSWYQQTPGQGLQFLFEYFSETQRNKGNFPGRFSGRQFSNSRSEMNVSTLELGDSALYLCASSLDPASSYEQYFGPGTRLTVT.